The next 26 T cell receptor beta chains were all read from a single sample in a study of cytomegalovirus exposure and HLA in healthy donors. Amplification used 60 Vbeta primers and 13 Jbeta primers. Profiling relied on immunoSEQ multiplex PCR, and the TCRdb table lists in-frame clones only, not all of them. The top ten hold around 5.8% of the sample, which has about 110,000 clones, around 80% seen once. The sequenced sample consisted of PBMCs. Source of these receptors: a woman aged 50 to 60 in good health and CMV-seropositive.

J is TRBJ2-3 and V is TRBV7-2; TRBD2 agrees at 10 bases. CDR1 is SGHTA, CDR2 FQGNSA, per germline. After removal of 0 bases from V and 2 bases from J, the junction contained 5 bases not matched to a gene. The CDR3 sequence is 17 residues long. The CDR3 reads CASSLAPSGGYTDTQYF. CDR3 in DNA: TGTGCCAGCAGCTTAGCGCCTAGCGGGGGATACACAGATACGCAGTATTTT.

This chain connects TRBV11-2 to TRBJ2-1, with D hard to call. CDR1 and CDR2 from the germline V gene are SGHAT and FQNNGV. V was pared by 4 bases and J by 0 bases, with 10 bases between. CDR3 length: 15 residues. The CDR3 sequence: CASSSGASSYNEQFF. For the CDR3, the DNA is TGTGCCAGCAGCTCCGGAGCTAGCTCCTACAATGAGCAGTTCTTC.

The chain is built from TRBV18 and TRBJ1-6, with TRBD1 identical over 7 bases. From germline, CDR1 is KGHSH and CDR2 LQKENI. With V trimmed by 3 bases and J by 9 bases, 11 bases remained unmatched. This CDR3 spans 16 amino acids. The DNA for the CDR3 is TGTGCCAGCTCACCCGAACAGGGGTTCATAACTTCACCCCTCCACTTT. Its translation: CASSPEQGFITSPLHF.

Concerning this clone itself: This CDR3 is also generated by other DNA sequences in the sample. The V and J genes are TRBV18 and TRBJ2-5; D call uncertain. The CDR3 is 13 amino acids. V dropped 1 base and J dropped 2 bases, with 5 bases sitting between them. Germline V gene data show CDR1 as KGHSH and CDR2 as LQKENI. The CDR3: CASSPLRQETQYF. In DNA form, the CDR3 reads TGTGCCAGCTCACCACTCCGGCAAGAGACCCAGTACTTC.

Points on this clone: The same CDR3 arises from other DNA sequences in this sample as well. The chain employs TRBV2 and TRBJ2-3; 9 positions agree with TRBD2. CDR3 length: 15 residues. After removal of 6 bases from V and 0 bases from J, the junction contained 4 bases not matched to a gene. CDR1 is SNHLY, CDR2 FYNNEI, per germline. The CDR3 nucleotides read TGTGCCAGCAGGCGAGCGGGGGGAAGCACAGATACGCAGTATTTT. Its translation: CASRRAGGSTDTQYF. Drawing the rest from reference TRBV2 and TRBJ2-3, the complete variable domain is EPEVTQTPSHQVTQMGQEVILRCVPISNHLYFYWYRQILGQKVEFLVSFYNNEISEKSEIFDDQFSVERPDGSNFTLKIRSTKLEDSAMYFCASRRAGGSTDTQYFGPGTRLTVL.

The chain recombines TRBV10-3 with TRBJ1-1; TRBD1 aligns across 10 bases. Germline trimming cut 1 base from V and 6 bases from J; bases unmatched to any gene: 8. CDR1 ENHRY and CDR2 SYGVKD come from the germline V gene. The CDR3 length is 16 residues. This CDR3 reads CAISEFIRDRGSEAFF. The CDR3 nucleotides read TGTGCCATCAGTGAGTTCATCCGGGACAGGGGCTCTGAAGCTTTCTTT.

The chain employs TRBV6-1 and TRBJ2-1; 9 bases match TRBD2. With V trimmed by 9 bases and J by 2 bases, 5 bases remained unmatched. Looked up from germline, CDR1 is MNHNS and CDR2 is SASEGT. This CDR3 has 14 amino acids. The CDR3 here is CASRRGGAYNEQFF. The CDR3 region has the DNA TGTGCCAGTAGGCGGGGGGGAGCCTACAATGAGCAGTTCTTC.

The gene calls are TRBV7-2 and TRBJ2-5; tentative D call: TRBD1 (5 bases). The CDR3 is made up of 14 amino acids. Germline V gene lookup returns CDR1 SGHTA and CDR2 FQGNSA. The V and J ends lost 2 bases and 2 bases respectively, with 9 bases between them. The CDR3 reads CASSLFQGQETQYF. The CDR3 bases are TGTGCCAGCAGCTTATTCCAGGGACAAGAGACCCAGTACTTC.

V and J are TRBV5-1 and TRBJ2-2, with D possibly TRBD1 on 6 matching bases. The CDR3 loop spans 17 amino acids. Germline V gives CDR1 SGHRS, CDR2 YFSETQ. With 2 bases removed from V and 4 bases from J, the gap between germline ends came to 18 bases. The CDR3 sequence is CASSFDVTGTSTGELFF. CDR3 bases: TGCGCCAGCAGCTTCGACGTAACAGGGACGAGCACCGGGGAGCTGTTTTTT.

The chain carries TRBV30 and TRBJ1-2, with a tentative D call TRBD1 (6 bases). Looked up from germline, CDR1 is GTSNPN and CDR2 is SVGIG (reference sequence). V gave up 5 bases and J gave up 4 bases, with 20 bases separating them. CDR3 length: 15 amino acids. Written as DNA, the CDR3 is TGTGCCTGGTTCCGCCAGGGGATGTCACGCTATGGCTACACCTTC. This sequence encodes CAWFRQGMSRYGYTF.

This rearrangement joins TRBV25-1 to TRBJ2-2, with D maybe TRBD1 (5 bases). V gave up 5 bases and J gave up 1 base, with 11 bases separating them. Germline CDR1 and CDR2: MGHDK and SYGVNS. This CDR3 region has 15 residues. CDR3 loop: CASSLGVVNTGELFF. The CDR3 nucleotides read TGTGCCAGCAGTCTAGGGGTGGTGAACACCGGGGAGCTGTTTTTT.

Turning to this clone: This sample also contains other DNA sequences that code for the same CDR3. The V and J genes are TRBV27 and TRBJ2-7; D unclear. CDR1 MNHEY and CDR2 SMNVEV come from the germline V gene (reference sequence). V was trimmed by 5 bases and J by 6 bases, leaving 8 bases between them. The CDR3 consists of 11 residues. CDR3 sequence: CASSPGGEQYF. CDR3 DNA: TGTGCCAGCAGTCCGGGTGGCGAGCAGTACTTC.

There are a few counts of this clone. This chain links TRBV28 with TRBJ1-1; D not certain. The CDR3 contains 13 residues. The V and J ends lost 6 bases and 9 bases respectively, with 17 bases between them. The germline V gene encodes CDR1 MDHEN and CDR2 SYDVKM. The CDR3 nucleotides are TGTGCCAGCAGCTCCCTGGGAGATCAGAAAGCTTTCTTT. The encoded protein is CASSSLGDQKAFF.

This sequence joins TRBV5-1 and TRBJ2-6, with D unresolved. Germline assignment: CDR1 SGHRS and CDR2 YFSETQ. This CDR3 has 22 residues. V was cut by 3 bases and J by 1 base, with 29 bases left in between. CDR3 residues: CASSSPGSSLSSGISGANVLTF. CDR3 DNA sequence: TGCGCCAGCAGCTCGCCGGGTTCATCTCTGAGTTCCGGCATATCTGGGGCCAACGTCCTGACTTTC. The full variable domain, in which reference TRBV5-1 and TRBJ2-6 provide the parts outside the CDR3, is KAGVTQTPRYLIKTRGQQVTLSCSPISGHRSVSWYQQTPGQGLQFLFEYFSETQRNKGNFPGRFSGRQFSNSRSEMNVSTLELGDSALYLCASSSPGSSLSSGISGANVLTFGAGSRLTVL.

The CDR3 nucleotides read TGCGCCAGCAGCTCCCGGGACAGGGGGACTGAAGCTTTCTTT. This gives the protein CASSSRDRGTEAFF. The chain uses TRBV5-1 and TRBJ1-1; TRBD1 matches at 11 bases. Germline V lookup: CDR1 SGHRS, CDR2 YFSETQ. The CDR3 is 14 residues long. With V trimmed by 3 bases and J by 5 bases, 3 bases remained unmatched. The entire variable domain, with the rest obtained from reference TRBV5-1 and TRBJ1-1, is as follows: KAGVTQTPRYLIKTRGQQVTLSCSPISGHRSVSWYQQTPGQGLQFLFEYFSETQRNKGNFPGRFSGRQFSNSRSEMNVSTLELGDSALYLCASSSRDRGTEAFFGQGTRLTVV.

V is TRBV7-9 and J is TRBJ2-7; 7 bases line up with TRBD1. Trimming removed 2 bases from V and 12 bases from J; junction bases left unmatched: 7. The CDR3 length is 12 residues. CDR1 and CDR2 (germline): SEHNR, FQNEAQ (reference sequence). The CDR3 reads CASSLTSGGPYF. Here the CDR3 DNA reads TGTGCCAGCAGCTTAACCTCAGGGGGTCCGTACTTC. Drawing the rest from reference TRBV7-9 and TRBJ2-7, the complete variable domain is DTGVSQNPRHKITKRGQNVTFRCDPISEHNRLYWYRQTLGQGPEFLTYFQNEAQLEKSRLLSDRFSAERPKGSFSTLEIQRTEQGDSAMYLCASSLTSGGPYFGPGTRLTVT.

The genes are TRBV9 and TRBJ1-3; 7 nucleotides agree with TRBD1. The germline CDR1 and CDR2 sequences are SGDLS and YYNGEE. With V trimmed by 2 bases and J by 0 bases, 5 bases remained unmatched. The CDR3 is 16 residues long. The CDR3 region has the DNA TGTGCCAGCAGCGTCGCACAGGGGCGCTCTGGAAACACCATATATTTT. The encoded protein is CASSVAQGRSGNTIYF.

As for this clone: Mismatch with germline at one junction end may stem from a read error. The chain recombines TRBV7-9 with TRBJ1-2, with 8 bases matching TRBD1. Germline CDR1 and CDR2: SEHNR and FQNEAQ (reference sequence). The CDR3 is 16 amino acids. As DNA, the CDR3 is TGTTCCAGCAGCCCCGCCGGACAGGGAGCGATGGGTGGCTACACCTTC. This gives the protein CSSSPAGQGAMGGYTF.

In this sample, this clone turned up once. This chain links TRBV5-1 with TRBJ1-1; D gene uncertain. Germline loops: CDR1 SGHRS, CDR2 YFSETQ. The CDR3 is 13 amino acids. V lost 5 bases and J lost 3, with 11 bases in between. The CDR3 sequence is CASRTSADTEAFF. As DNA, the CDR3 is TGCGCCAGCAGAACCTCAGCGGACACTGAAGCTTTCTTT.

The chain couples TRBV6-5 to TRBJ1-1; D perhaps matches TRBD1 (5 bases). CDR3 length: 14 amino acids. V was trimmed by 7 bases and J by 5 bases, leaving 17 bases between them. CDR1 MNHEY and CDR2 SVGAGI come from the germline V gene. CDR3 protein: CASNSPGGLTEAFF. CDR3 coding DNA: TGTGCCAGCAATTCCCCCGGGGGTTTAACTGAAGCTTTCTTT.

The J gene is TRBJ2-2, the V gene TRBV19; TRBD1 matches at 8 bases. The CDR3 runs 16 residues. Germline CDR1 reads LNHDA; CDR2 reads SQIVND (reference sequence). V was clipped by 1 base and J by 11 bases; unmatched bases: 12. In DNA form, the CDR3 reads TGTGCCAGTAGTATAGCCCAACGGACAGGGCCCTTAGAGCTGTTTTTT. This codes for CASSIAQRTGPLELFF.

This clone turned up a few times. V is TRBV18 and J is TRBJ1-1, with D unresolved. The CDR3 has 11 residues. Trimming removed 4 bases from V and 2 bases from J, with 2 bases in between. CDR1 is KGHSH and CDR2 is LQKENI in the germline V gene. DNA of the CDR3: TGTGCCAGCTCACTAAACACTGAAGCTTTCTTT. This translates into CASSLNTEAFF. Full variable domain (outside the CDR3, taken from reference TRBV18 and TRBJ1-1): NAGVMQNPRHLVRRRGQEARLRCSPMKGHSHVYWYRQLPEEGLKFMVYLQKENIIDESGMPKERFSAEFPKEGPSILRIQQVVRGDSAAYFCASSLNTEAFFGQGTRLTVV.

J is TRBJ2-7 and V is TRBV27; TRBD2 might be the D (6 bases). V shed 6 bases and J shed 5 bases, with 20 bases lying between them. The germline V gene encodes CDR1 MNHEY and CDR2 SMNVEV (reference sequence). The CDR3 covers 15 residues. CDR3 in DNA: TGTGCCAGCAGGGGGAGGTACGGTCTGATGGACGAGCAGTACTTC. Its translation is CASRGRYGLMDEQYF.

V usage is TRBV6-5 and J usage is TRBJ2-1, with 11 bases aligning to TRBD2. Germline-derived CDR1 and CDR2 are MNHEY and SVGAGI. CDR3 size: 16 residues. The J segment lost 7 bases and the V segment lost 2 bases, leaving 7 bases of the junction unmatched. Here the CDR3 DNA reads TGTGCCAGCAGTTACCTTGGACTAGCGGGCGGGAATGAGCAGTTCTTC. This codes for CASSYLGLAGGNEQFF.

This clone was seen a handful of times. This chain links TRBV7-6 with TRBJ1-4, with D tentatively TRBD1 (5 bases). The germline CDR1 and CDR2 sequences are SGHVS and FNYEAQ. The germline V and J ends were trimmed by 5 bases and 8 bases, with 18 bases remaining between them. The CDR3 totals 15 residues. As DNA, the CDR3 is TGTGCCAGCAGCCAAAACTTCCAGGGAACGGAAAAACTGTTTTTT. Translated, it gives CASSQNFQGTEKLFF.

This rearrangement joins TRBV18 to TRBJ1-1, with D unclear. This CDR3 has 14 residues. Germline lookup yields CDR1 KGHSH and CDR2 LQKENI. V was trimmed by 2 bases and J by 0 bases, leaving 7 bases between them. CDR3 region: CASSPETVNTEAFF. For the CDR3, the DNA is TGTGCCAGCTCACCAGAAACAGTGAACACTGAAGCTTTCTTT.